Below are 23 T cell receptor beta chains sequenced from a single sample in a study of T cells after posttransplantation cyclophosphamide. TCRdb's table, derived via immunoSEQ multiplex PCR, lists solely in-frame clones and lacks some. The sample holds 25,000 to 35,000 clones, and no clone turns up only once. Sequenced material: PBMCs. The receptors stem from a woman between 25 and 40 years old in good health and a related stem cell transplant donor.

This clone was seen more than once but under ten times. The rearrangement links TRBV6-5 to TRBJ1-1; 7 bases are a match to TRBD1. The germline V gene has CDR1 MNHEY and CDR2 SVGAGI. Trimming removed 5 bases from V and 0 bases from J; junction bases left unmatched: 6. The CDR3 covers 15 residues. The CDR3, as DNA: TGTGCCAGCAGTAACCAACAGGGGATGAACACTGAAGCTTTCTTT. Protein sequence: CASSNQQGMNTEAFF.

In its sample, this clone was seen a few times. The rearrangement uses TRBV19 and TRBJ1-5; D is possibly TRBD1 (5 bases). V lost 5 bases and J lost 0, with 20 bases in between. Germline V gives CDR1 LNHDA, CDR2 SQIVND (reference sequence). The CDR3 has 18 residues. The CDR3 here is CASSGRASLGYSNQPQHF. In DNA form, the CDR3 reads TGTGCCAGTAGTGGCAGGGCCTCGCTGGGTTATAGCAATCAGCCCCAGCATTTT.

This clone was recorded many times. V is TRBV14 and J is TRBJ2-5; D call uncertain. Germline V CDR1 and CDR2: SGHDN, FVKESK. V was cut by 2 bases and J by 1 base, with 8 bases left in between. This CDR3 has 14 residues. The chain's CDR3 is CASSQPTGQETQYF. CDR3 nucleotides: TGTGCCAGCAGCCAACCTACCGGCCAAGAGACCCAGTACTTC.

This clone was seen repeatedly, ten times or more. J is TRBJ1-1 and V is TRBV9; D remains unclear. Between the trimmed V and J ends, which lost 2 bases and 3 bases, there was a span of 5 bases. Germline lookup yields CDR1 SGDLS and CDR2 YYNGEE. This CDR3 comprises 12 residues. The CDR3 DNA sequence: TGTGCCAGCAGCGTTACGGACACTGAAGCTTTCTTT. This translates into CASSVTDTEAFF.

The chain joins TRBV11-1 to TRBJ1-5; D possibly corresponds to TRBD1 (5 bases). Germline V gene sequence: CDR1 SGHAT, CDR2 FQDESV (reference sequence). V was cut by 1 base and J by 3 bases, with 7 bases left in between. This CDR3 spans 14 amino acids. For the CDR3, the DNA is TGTGCCAGCAGCTTAGACAGGTCCAATCAGCCCCAGCATTTT. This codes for CASSLDRSNQPQHF. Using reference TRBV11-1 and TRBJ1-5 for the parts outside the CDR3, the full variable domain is EAEVAQSPRYKITEKSQAVAFWCDPISGHATLYWYRQILGQGPELLVQFQDESVVDDSQLPKDRFSAERLKGVDSTLKIQPAELGDSAMYLCASSLDRSNQPQHFGDGTRLSIL.

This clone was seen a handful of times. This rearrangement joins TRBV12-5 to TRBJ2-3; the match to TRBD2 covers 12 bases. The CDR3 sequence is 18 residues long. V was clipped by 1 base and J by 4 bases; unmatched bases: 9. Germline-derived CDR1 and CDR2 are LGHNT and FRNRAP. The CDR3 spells CASGLGPKTSGGSDTQYF. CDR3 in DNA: TGTGCTAGTGGTTTGGGCCCCAAGACTAGCGGGGGTTCAGATACGCAGTATTTT.

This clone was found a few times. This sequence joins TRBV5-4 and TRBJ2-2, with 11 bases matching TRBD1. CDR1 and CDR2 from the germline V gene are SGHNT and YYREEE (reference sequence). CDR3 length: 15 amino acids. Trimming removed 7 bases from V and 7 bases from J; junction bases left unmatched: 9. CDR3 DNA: TGTGCCAGCGGAGAAAGGACAGGGGGCAGCGGGGAGCTGTTTTTT. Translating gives CASGERTGGSGELFF.

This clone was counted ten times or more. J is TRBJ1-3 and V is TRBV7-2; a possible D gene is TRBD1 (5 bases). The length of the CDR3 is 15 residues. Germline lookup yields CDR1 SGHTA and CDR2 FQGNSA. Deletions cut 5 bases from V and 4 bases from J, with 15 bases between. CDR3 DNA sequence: TGTGCCAGCAGCGGCACAGGCGGAGCGGGAAACACCATATATTTT. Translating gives CASSGTGGAGNTIYF.

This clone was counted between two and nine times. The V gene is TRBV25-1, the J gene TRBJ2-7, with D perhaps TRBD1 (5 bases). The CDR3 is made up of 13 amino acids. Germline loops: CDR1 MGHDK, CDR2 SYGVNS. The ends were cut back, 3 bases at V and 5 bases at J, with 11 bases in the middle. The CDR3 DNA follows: TGTGCCAGCAGTGATATAGGGGCGGACGAGCAGTACTTC. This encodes CASSDIGADEQYF.

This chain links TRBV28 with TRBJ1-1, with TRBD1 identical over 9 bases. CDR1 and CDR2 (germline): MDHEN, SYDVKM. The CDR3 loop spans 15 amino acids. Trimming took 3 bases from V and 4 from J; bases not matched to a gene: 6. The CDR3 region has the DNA TGTGCCAGCAGTTTGGAACAGGGGGCATCCACTGAAGCTTTCTTT. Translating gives CASSLEQGASTEAFF.

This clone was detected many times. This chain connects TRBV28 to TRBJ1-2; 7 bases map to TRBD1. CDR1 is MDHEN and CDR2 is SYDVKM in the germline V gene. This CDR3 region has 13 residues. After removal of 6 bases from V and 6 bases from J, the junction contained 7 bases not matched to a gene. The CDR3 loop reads CASRLGQSDGYTF. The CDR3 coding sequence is TGTGCCAGCAGATTGGGACAGAGCGATGGCTACACCTTC.

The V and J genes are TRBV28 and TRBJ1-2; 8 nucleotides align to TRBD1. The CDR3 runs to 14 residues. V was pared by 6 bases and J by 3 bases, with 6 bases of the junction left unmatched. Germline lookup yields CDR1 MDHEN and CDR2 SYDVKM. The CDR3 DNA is TGTGCCAGCAGGGCGGGACAGGTGGACTATGGCTACACCTTC. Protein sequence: CASRAGQVDYGYTF.

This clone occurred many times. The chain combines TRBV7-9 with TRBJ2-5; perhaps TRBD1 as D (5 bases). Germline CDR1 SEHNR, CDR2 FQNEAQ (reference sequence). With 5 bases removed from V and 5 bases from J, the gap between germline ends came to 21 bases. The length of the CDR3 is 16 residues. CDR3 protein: CASSTRFPGWWETQYF. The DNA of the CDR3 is TGTGCCAGCAGCACCCGATTTCCAGGGTGGTGGGAGACCCAGTACTTC.

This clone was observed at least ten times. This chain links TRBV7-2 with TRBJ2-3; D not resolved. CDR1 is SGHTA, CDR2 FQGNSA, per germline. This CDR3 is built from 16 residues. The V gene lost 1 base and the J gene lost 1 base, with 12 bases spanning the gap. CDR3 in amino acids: CASSLVESVGTDTQYF. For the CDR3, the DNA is TGTGCCAGCAGCTTAGTTGAATCGGTGGGCACAGATACGCAGTATTTT. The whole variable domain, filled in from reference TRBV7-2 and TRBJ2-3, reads GAGVSQSPSNKVTEKGKDVELRCDPISGHTALYWYRQSLGQGLEFLIYFQGNSAPDKSGLPSDRFSAERTGGSVSTLTIQRTQQEDSAVYLCASSLVESVGTDTQYFGPGTRLTVL.

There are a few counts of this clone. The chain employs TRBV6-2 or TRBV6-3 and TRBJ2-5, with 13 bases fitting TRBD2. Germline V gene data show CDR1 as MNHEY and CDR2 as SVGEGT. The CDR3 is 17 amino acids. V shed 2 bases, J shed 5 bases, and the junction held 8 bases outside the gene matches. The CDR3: CASSYRGLAGRAETQYF. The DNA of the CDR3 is TGTGCCAGCAGTTACCGGGGACTAGCGGGGAGGGCGGAGACCCAGTACTTC.

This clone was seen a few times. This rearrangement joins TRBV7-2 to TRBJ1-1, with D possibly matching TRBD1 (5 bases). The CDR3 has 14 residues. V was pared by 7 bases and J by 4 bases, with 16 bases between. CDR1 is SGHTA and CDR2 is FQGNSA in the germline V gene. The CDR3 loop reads CASTLRGTGTEAFF. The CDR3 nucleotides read TGTGCCAGCACCCTAAGGGGTACGGGCACTGAAGCTTTCTTT.

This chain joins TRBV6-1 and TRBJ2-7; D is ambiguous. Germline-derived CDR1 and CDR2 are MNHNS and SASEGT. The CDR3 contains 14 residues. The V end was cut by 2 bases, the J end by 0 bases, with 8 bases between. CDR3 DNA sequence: TGTGCCAGCAGTGAACTCGGTTCCTCCTACGAGCAGTACTTC. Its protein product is CASSELGSSYEQYF.

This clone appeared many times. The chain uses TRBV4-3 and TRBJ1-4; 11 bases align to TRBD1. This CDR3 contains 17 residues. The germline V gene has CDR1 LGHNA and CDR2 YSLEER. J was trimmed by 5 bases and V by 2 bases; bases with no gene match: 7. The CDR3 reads CASSQRLRDRGNEKLFF. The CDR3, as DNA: TGCGCCAGCAGCCAAAGGTTAAGGGACAGGGGGAATGAAAAACTGTTTTTT.

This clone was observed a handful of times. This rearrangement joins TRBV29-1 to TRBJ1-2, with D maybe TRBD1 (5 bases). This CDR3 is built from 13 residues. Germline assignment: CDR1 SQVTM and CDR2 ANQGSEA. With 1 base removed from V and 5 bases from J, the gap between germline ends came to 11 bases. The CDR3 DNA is TGCAGCGTTGAAGGGGGGGTGGGATATGGCTACACCTTC. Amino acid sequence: CSVEGGVGYGYTF. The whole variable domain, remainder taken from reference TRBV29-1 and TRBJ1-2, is SAVISQKPSRDICQRGTSLTIQCQVDSQVTMMFWYRQQPGQSLTLIATANQGSEATYESGFVIDKFPISRPNLTFSTLTVSNMSPEDSSIYLCSVEGGVGYGYTFGSGTRLTVV.

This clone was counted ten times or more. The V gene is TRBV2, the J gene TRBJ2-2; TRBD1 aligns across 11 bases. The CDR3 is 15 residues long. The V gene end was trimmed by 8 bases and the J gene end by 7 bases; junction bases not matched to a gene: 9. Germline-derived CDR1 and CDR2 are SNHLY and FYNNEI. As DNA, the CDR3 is TGTGCCAGCCTTGCAGGACAGGGGGCCATCGGGGAGCTGTTTTTT. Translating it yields CASLAGQGAIGELFF.

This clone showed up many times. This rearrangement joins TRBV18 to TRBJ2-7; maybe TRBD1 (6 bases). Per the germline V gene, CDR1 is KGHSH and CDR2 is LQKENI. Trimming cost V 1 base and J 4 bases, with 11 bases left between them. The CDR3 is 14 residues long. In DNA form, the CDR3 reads TGTGCCAGCTCACCACAAGGGGGTGGGTACGAGCAGTACTTC. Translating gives CASSPQGGGYEQYF.

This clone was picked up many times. CDR3 sequence: CASSRGPGGPGLNTQYF. CDR3 in DNA: TGTGCCAGCAGCCGTGGGCCCGGGGGTCCCGGGTTGAATACGCAGTATTTT. The chain carries TRBV14 and TRBJ2-3; TRBD2 is a possible D gene (6 bases). Trimming left V 4 bases short and J 7 bases short, with 24 bases between. The CDR3 contains 17 residues. In germline, CDR1 is SGHDN, CDR2 FVKESK.

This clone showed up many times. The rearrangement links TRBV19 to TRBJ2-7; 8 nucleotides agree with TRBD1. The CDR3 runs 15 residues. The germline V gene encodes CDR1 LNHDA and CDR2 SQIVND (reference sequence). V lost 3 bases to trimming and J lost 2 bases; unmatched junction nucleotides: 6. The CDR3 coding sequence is TGTGCCAGTAGTATTGGGACAGGTTGGACCTACGAGCAGTACTTC. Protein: CASSIGTGWTYEQYF.